The sequence of this T cell receptor (beta chain) was determined in a study of blood T cell repertoires in COVID-19. Germline V gives CDR1 KGHSH, CDR2 LQKENI. V lost 4 bases to trimming and J lost 1 base; unmatched junction nucleotides: 5. CDR3 length: 15 residues. The table came from immunoSEQ multiplex PCR; TCRdb's copy has only in-frame clones and leaves some out. The sample includes some 270,000 clones, 84% of them seen just once. The chain links TRBV18 to TRBJ1-1, with 8 positions matching TRBD1. This receptor was obtained from a woman in her forties who had recovered from COVID-19. Sequences were obtained from peripheral blood. CDR3 region: CASSRQDRGNTEAFF. CDR3 DNA sequence: TGTGCCAGCTCACGGCAAGACAGGGGGAACACTGAAGCTTTCTTT. The variable domain in full, completed from reference TRBV18 and TRBJ1-1, reads NAGVMQNPRHLVRRRGQEARLRCSPMKGHSHVYWYRQLPEEGLKFMVYLQKENIIDESGMPKERFSAEFPKEGPSILRIQQVVRGDSAAYFCASSRQDRGNTEAFFGQGTRLTVV.